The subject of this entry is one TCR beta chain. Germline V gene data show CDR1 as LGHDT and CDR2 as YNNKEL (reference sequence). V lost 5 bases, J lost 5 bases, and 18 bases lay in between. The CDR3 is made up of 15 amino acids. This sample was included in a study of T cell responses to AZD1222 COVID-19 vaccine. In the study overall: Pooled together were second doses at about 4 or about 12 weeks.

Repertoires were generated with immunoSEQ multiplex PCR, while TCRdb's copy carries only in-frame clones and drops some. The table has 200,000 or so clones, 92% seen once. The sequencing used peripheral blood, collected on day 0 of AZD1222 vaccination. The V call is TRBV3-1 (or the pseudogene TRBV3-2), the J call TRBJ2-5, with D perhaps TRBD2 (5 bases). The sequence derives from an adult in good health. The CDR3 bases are TGTGCCAGCAGCTGGAGAGGGCCCCCCGGGGAGACCCAGTACTTC. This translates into CASSWRGPPGETQYF.